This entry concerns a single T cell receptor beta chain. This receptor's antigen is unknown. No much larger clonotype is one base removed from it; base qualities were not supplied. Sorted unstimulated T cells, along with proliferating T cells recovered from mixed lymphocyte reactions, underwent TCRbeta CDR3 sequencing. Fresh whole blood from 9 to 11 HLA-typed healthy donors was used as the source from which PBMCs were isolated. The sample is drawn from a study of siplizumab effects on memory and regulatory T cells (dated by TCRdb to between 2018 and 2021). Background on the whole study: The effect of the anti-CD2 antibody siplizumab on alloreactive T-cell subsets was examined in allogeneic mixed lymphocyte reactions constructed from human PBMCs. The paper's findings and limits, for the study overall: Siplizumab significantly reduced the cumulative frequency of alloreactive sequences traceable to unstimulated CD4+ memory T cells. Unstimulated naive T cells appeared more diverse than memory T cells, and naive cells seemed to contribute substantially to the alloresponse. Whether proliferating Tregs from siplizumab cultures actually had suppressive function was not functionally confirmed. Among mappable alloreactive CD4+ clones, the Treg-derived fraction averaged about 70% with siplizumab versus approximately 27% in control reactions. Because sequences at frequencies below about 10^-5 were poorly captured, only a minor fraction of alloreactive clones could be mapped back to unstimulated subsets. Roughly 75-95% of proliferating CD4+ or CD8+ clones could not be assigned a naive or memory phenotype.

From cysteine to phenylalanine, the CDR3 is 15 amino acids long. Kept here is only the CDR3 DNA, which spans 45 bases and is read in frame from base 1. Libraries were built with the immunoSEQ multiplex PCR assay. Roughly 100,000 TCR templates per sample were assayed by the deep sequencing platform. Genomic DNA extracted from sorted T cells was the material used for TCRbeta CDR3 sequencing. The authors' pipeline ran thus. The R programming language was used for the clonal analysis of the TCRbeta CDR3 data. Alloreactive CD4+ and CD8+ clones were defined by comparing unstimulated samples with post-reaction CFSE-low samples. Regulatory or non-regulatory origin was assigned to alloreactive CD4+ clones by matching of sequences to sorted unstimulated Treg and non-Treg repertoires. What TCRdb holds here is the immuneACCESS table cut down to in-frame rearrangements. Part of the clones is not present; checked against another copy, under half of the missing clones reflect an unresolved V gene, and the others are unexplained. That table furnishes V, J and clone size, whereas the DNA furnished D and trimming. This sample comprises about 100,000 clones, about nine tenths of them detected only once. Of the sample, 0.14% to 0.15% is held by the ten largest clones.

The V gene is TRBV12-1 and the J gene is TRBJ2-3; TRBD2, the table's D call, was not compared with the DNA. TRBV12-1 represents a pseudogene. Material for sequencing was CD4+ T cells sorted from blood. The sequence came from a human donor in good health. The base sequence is TGTGCCAGCAGCCTAAGCGGAGTCGCACCTGATACGCAGTATTTT. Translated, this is CASSLSGVAPDTQYF.